This T cell receptor (beta chain) comes out of a study of shared clonotypes between healthy human individuals. Findings and limits, study-wide: Non-shared clonotypes had lower generation probabilities than those shared by all four donors. The study found about 5% of naive CD4 clonotypes shared across four donors.

The method was immunoSEQ multiplex PCR; TCRdb's version includes in-frame clones alone and lacks a portion of them. This repertoire shows some 1,400,000 clones, roughly 96% found once; its top ten account for 1.2%. Comment on this clone: What it binds is unknown.

With V trimmed by 11 bases and J by 1 base, 7 bases remained unmatched. Per the germline V gene, CDR1 is ENHRY and CDR2 is SYGVKD. This CDR3 spans 13 amino acids. The sequencing sample was made of naive CD4+ T cells sorted from blood. Subset in this sample: CD45RA+ positively selected. The rearrangement joins TRBV10-3 to TRBJ2-7; 8 nucleotides agree with TRBD2. The TCR was taken from a man aged 25 to 45 in good health. For the CDR3, the DNA is TGTGCCGCGGCGGGAGGCCGGTCCTACGAGCAGTACTTC. This translates into CAAAGGRSYEQYF.